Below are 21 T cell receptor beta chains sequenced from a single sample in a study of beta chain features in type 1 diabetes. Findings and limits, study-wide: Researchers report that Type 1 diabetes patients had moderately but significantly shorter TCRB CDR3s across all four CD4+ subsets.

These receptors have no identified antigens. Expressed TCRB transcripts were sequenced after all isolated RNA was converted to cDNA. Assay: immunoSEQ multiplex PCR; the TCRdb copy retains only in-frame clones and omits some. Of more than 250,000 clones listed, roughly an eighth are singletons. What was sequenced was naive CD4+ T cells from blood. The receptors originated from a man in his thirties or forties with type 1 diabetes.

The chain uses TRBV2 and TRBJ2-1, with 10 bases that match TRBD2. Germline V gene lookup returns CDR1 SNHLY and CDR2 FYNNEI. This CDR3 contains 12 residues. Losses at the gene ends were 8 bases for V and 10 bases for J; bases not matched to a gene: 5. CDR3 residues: CASAQLAGEQFF. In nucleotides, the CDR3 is TGTGCCAGCGCCCAACTAGCGGGGGAGCAGTTCTTC.

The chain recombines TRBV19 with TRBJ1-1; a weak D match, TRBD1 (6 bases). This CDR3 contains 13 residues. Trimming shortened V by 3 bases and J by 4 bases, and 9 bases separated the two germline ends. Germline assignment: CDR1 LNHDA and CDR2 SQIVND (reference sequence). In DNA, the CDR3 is TGTGCCAGTAGTATCGTGGGGGCCACTGAAGCTTTCTTT. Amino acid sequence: CASSIVGATEAFF.

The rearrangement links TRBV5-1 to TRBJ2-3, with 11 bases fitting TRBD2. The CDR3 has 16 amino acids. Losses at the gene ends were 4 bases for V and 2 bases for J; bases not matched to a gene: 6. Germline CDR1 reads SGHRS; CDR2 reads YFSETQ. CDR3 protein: CASSTGTSGNTDTQYF. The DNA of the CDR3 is TGCGCCAGCAGCACCGGGACTAGCGGAAACACAGATACGCAGTATTTT.

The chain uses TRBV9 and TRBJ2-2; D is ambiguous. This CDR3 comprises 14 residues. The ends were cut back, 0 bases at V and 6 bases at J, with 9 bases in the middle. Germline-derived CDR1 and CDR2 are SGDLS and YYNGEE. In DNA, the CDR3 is TGTGCCAGCAGCGTAGTGTCTCGCGCCGGGGAGCTGTTTTTT. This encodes CASSVVSRAGELFF.

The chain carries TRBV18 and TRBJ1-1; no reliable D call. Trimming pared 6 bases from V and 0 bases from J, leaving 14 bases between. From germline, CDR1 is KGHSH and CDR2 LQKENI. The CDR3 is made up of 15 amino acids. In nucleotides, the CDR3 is TGTGCCAGCTCGTCACAAGGAGGCATGAACACTGAAGCTTTCTTT. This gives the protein CASSSQGGMNTEAFF.

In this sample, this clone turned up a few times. The CDR3 loop is CASSQGTSFYEQYF. The CDR3 DNA is TGTGCCAGCAGCCAAGGTACTAGCTTCTACGAGCAGTACTTC. This rearrangement joins TRBV14 to TRBJ2-7, with D possibly matching TRBD2 (6 bases). CDR3 length equals 14 residues. The V and J ends lost 1 base and 3 bases respectively, with 10 bases between them. The germline V gene has CDR1 SGHDN and CDR2 FVKESK. Looking up the rest from reference TRBV14 and TRBJ2-7 gives the full variable domain: EAGVTQFPSHSVIEKGQTVTLRCDPISGHDNLYWYRRVMGKEIKFLLHFVKESKQDESGMPNNRFLAERTGGTYSTLKVQPAELEDSGVYFCASSQGTSFYEQYFGPGTRLTVT.

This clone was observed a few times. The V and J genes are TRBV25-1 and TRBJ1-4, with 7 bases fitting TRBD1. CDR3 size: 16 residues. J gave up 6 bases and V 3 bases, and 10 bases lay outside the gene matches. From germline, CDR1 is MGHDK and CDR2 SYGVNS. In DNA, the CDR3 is TGTGCCAGCAGTGACCCTCGGCAGGGGGGCCATGAAAAACTGTTTTTT. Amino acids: CASSDPRQGGHEKLFF.

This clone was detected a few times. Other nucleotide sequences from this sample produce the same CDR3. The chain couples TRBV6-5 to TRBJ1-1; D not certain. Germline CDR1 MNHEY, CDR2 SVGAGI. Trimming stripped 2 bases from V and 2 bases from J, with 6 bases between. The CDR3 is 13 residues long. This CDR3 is CASSYRGNTEAFF. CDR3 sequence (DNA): TGTGCCAGCAGTTACCGGGGTAACACTGAAGCTTTCTTT.

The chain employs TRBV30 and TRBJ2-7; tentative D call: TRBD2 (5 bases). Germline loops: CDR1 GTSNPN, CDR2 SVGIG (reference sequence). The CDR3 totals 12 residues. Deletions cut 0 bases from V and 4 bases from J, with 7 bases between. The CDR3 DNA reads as TGTGCCTGGAGTGTACGAGGGTACGAGCAGTACTTC. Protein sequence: CAWSVRGYEQYF.

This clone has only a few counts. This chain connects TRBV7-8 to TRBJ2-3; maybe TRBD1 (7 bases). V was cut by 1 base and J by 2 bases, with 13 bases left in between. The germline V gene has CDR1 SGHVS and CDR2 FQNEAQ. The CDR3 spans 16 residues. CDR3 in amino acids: CASSLEAGGITDTQYF. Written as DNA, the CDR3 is TGTGCCAGCAGCTTAGAGGCAGGGGGGATCACAGATACGCAGTATTTT.

The CDR3 reads CASSDLAGAVYEQYF. The CDR3 coding sequence is TGTGCCAGCAGTGACTTGGCGGGAGCCGTATACGAGCAGTACTTC. The chain carries TRBV6-1 and TRBJ2-7; 7 bases are a match to TRBD2. J was trimmed by 4 bases and V by 3 bases; bases with no gene match: 9. CDR3 length equals 15 residues. CDR1 and CDR2 from the germline V gene are MNHNS and SASEGT.

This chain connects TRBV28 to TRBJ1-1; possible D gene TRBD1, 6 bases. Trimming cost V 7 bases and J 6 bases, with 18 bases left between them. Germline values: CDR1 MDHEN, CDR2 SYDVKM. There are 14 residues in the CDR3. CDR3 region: CASTYPDRFSEAFF. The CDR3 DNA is TGTGCCAGCACCTACCCCGACAGGTTTTCTGAAGCTTTCTTT. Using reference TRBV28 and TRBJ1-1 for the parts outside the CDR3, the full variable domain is DVKVTQSSRYLVKRTGEKVFLECVQDMDHENMFWYRQDPGLGLRLIYFSYDVKMKEKGDIPEGYSVSREKKERFSLILESASTNQTSMYLCASTYPDRFSEAFFGQGTRLTVV.

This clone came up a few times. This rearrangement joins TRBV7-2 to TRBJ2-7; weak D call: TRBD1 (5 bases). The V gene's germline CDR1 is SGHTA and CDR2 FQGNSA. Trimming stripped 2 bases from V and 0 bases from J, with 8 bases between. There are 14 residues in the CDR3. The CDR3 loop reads CASSLIRASYEQYF. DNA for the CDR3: TGTGCCAGCAGCTTAATCAGGGCCTCCTACGAGCAGTACTTC.

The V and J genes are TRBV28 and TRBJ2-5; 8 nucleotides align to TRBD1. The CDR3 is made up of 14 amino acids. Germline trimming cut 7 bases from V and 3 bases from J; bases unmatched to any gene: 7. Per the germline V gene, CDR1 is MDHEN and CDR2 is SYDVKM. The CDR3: CASTPRQGKETQYF. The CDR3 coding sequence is TGTGCCAGCACCCCGCGACAGGGGAAAGAGACCCAGTACTTC. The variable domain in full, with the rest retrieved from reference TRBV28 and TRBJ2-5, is DVKVTQSSRYLVKRTGEKVFLECVQDMDHENMFWYRQDPGLGLRLIYFSYDVKMKEKGDIPEGYSVSREKKERFSLILESASTNQTSMYLCASTPRQGKETQYFGPGTRLLVL.

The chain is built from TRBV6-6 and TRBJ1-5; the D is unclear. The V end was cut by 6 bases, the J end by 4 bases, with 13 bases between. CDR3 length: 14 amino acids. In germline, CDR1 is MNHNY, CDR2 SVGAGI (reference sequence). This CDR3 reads CASSGRVGNQPQHF. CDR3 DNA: TGTGCCAGCAGCGGGAGGGTAGGGAATCAGCCCCAGCATTTT.

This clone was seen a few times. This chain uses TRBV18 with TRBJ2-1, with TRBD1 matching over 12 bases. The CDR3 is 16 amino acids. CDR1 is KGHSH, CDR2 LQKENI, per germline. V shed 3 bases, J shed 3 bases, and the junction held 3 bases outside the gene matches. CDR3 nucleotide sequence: TGTGCCAGCTCACCCGGGACAGGGGGCTTCTACAATGAGCAGTTCTTC. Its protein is CASSPGTGGFYNEQFF.

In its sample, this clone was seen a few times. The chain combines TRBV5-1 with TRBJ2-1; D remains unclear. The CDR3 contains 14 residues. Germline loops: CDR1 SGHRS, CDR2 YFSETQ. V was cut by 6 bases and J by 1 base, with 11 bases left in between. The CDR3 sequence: CASNPTGSYNEQFF. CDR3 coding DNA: TGCGCCAGCAATCCCACGGGTTCCTACAATGAGCAGTTCTTC.

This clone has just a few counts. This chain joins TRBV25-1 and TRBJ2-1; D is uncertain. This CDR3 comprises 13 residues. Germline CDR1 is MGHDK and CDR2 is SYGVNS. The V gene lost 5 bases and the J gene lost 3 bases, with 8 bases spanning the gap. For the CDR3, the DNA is TGTGCCAGCAGTTATATTAGCTACAATGAGCAGTTCTTC. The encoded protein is CASSYISYNEQFF.

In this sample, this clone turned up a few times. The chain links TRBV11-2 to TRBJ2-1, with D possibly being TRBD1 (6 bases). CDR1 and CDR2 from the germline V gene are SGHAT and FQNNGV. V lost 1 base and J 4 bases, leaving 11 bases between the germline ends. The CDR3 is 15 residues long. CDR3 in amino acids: CASSLAFQGYNEQFF. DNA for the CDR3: TGTGCCAGCAGCTTAGCTTTCCAGGGGTACAATGAGCAGTTCTTC.

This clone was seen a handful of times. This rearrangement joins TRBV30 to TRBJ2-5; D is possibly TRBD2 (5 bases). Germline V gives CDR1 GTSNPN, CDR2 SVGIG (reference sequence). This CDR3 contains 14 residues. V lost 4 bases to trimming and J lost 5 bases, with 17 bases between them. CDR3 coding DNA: TGTGCCTGGAAGGGCCCGGGATCATGGGAGACCCAGTACTTC. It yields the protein CAWKGPGSWETQYF.

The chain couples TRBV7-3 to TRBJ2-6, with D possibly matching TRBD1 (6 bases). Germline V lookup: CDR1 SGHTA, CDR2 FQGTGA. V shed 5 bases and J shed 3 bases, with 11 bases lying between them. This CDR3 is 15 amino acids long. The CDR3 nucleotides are TGTGCCAGCAGCATCCAGGGGTATGGGGCCAACGTCCTGACTTTC. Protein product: CASSIQGYGANVLTF.